This TCR beta chain was captured by sequencing in a study of post-analysis software for immune sequencing data. V dropped 4 bases and J dropped 0 bases, with 3 bases sitting between them. This CDR3 has 12 amino acids. Germline assignment: CDR1 SGHVS and CDR2 FQNEAQ. This clonotype was observed a few times. Its antigen is undetermined. The TCR beta cDNA libraries contained unique molecular identifiers. Out of roughly 0.95 to 11 million T cells, roughly 0.5 million cDNA molecules were generated. Each CDR3 protein is one row after TCRdb ran MiXCR on the PCR reads. The sample shows under 200,000 distinct CDR3 sequences, roughly 40% of them seen only once. General study results and limits: Controls had lower frequencies than patients of five or six TRBV segments, which included TRBV5-6, TRBV5-1 and TRBV20-1.

This TCR was sampled from a girl between 5 and 17 years old with multiple sclerosis. This chain links TRBV7-8 with TRBJ1-2; D gene unclear. The sample here was blood, taken after autologous hematopoietic stem cell transplantation. CDR3 in DNA: TGTGCCAGCAGCTCCCCTAACTATGGCTACACCTTC. This sequence encodes CASSSPNYGYTF. Full variable domain (outside the CDR3, taken from reference TRBV7-8 and TRBJ1-2): GAGVSQSPRYKVAKRGQDVALRCDPISGHVSLFWYQQALGQGPEFLTYFQNEAQLDKSGLPSDRFFAERPEGSVSTLKIQRTQQEDSAVYLCASSSPNYGYTFGSGTRLTVV.